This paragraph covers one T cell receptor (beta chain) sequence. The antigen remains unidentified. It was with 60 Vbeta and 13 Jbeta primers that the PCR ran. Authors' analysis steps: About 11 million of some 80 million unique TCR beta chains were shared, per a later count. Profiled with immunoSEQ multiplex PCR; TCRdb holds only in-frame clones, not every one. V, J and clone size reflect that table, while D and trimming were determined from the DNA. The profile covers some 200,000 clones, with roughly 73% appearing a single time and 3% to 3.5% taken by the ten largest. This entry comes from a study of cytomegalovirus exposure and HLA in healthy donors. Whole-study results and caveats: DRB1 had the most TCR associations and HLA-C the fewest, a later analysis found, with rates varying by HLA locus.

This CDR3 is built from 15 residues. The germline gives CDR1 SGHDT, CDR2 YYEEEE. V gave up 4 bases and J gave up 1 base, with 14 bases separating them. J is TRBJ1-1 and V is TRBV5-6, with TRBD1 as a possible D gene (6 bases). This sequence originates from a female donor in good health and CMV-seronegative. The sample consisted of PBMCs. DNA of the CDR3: TGTGCCAGCAGCCCTATGACGACAGGGAACACTGAAGCTTTCTTT. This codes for CASSPMTTGNTEAFF.